Below, 25 T cell receptor beta chains from the same sample are listed, as sequenced in a study of blood T cell repertoires in COVID-19. Libraries were prepared by immunoSEQ multiplex PCR; TCRdb keeps only in-frame clonotypes and omits some of them. This table has nearly 350,000 clones, approximately 84% appearing once. The specimen sequenced was PBMCs or T cells enriched from blood (not recorded which). The receptors derive from a woman aged 25 to 39 who had recovered from COVID-19.

This chain uses TRBV19 with TRBJ1-1; 7 bases align to TRBD1. CDR3 length equals 12 residues. V shed 5 bases, J shed 11 bases, and the junction held 8 bases outside the gene matches. CDR1 and CDR2 from the germline V gene are LNHDA and SQIVND (reference sequence). CDR3 bases: TGTGCCAGTAGTTTCTCACAGGGGACCGCTTTCTTT. This sequence encodes CASSFSQGTAFF.

This sequence joins TRBV7-9 and TRBJ1-1; TRBD1 agrees at 7 bases. This CDR3 has 14 residues. V was pared by 6 bases and J by 4 bases, with 8 bases of the junction left unmatched. The V gene's germline CDR1 is SEHNR and CDR2 FQNEAQ (reference sequence). The CDR3 coding sequence is TGTGCCAGCAGGCAGACAGGGTTGGGCACTGAAGCTTTCTTT. Its protein is CASRQTGLGTEAFF.

This clone was seen once. The chain recombines TRBV11-2 with TRBJ2-4; D may be TRBD1 (6 bases). CDR1 and CDR2 from the germline V gene are SGHAT and FQNNGV. Trimming removed 1 base from V and 8 bases from J, with 12 bases in between. CDR3 length: 14 residues. This chain's CDR3 is CASSLGTGIDIQYF. The CDR3 DNA sequence: TGTGCCAGCAGCTTAGGTACAGGGATAGACATTCAGTACTTC.

The V and J genes are TRBV12-3 or TRBV12-4 and TRBJ1-4, with D perhaps matching TRBD1 (5 bases). The CDR3 length is 11 residues. The V end lost 8 bases, the J end lost 6 bases, and 7 bases lay between the germline ends. In DNA form, the CDR3 reads TGTGCCAGCGGGGGGGATGAAAAACTGTTTTTT. Translating gives CASGGDEKLFF.

This chain joins TRBV30 and TRBJ1-2; weak D call: TRBD1 (5 bases). Germline loops: CDR1 GTSNPN, CDR2 SVGIG (reference sequence). The CDR3 contains 15 residues. V gave up 4 bases and J gave up 3 bases, with 18 bases separating them. The CDR3 region has the DNA TGTGCCTGGAAGGAGGGGTCCGGTTGGTACTATGGCTACACCTTC. This encodes CAWKEGSGWYYGYTF.

The rearrangement uses TRBV7-9 and TRBJ1-1; D ambiguous. CDR3 length: 15 residues. Per the germline V gene, CDR1 is SEHNR and CDR2 is FQNEAQ (reference sequence). The V end lost 4 bases, the J end lost 5 bases, and 17 bases lay between the germline ends. In DNA, the CDR3 is TGTGCCAGCAGCTCCAGTACGGGATCACGGACTGAAGCTTTCTTT. Protein sequence: CASSSSTGSRTEAFF.

This clone was observed a handful of times. The chain recombines TRBV4-3 with TRBJ1-6, with D possibly matching TRBD1 (5 bases). The CDR3 runs to 20 residues. V shed 4 bases and J shed 0 bases, with 22 bases lying between them. The germline gives CDR1 LGHNA, CDR2 YSLEER. The CDR3 DNA sequence: TGCGCCAGCAGCCGCAAAGTTCCCAGACAGAGGAGCTCCTATAATTCACCCCTCCACTTT. Protein: CASSRKVPRQRSSYNSPLHF.

This chain joins TRBV9 and TRBJ2-6; no clear D. The CDR3 length is 14 residues. V was cut by 1 base and J by 1 base, with 3 bases left in between. CDR1 is SGDLS and CDR2 is YYNGEE in the germline V gene. The CDR3 protein is CASSVSSGANVLTF. The CDR3 bases are TGTGCCAGCAGCGTATCGTCTGGGGCCAACGTCCTGACTTTC.

The chain uses TRBV28 and TRBJ2-7; 10 nucleotides match TRBD1. The CDR3 extends over 14 amino acids. Germline CDR1 is MDHEN and CDR2 is SYDVKM. V lost 6 bases and J lost 6; bases outside the gene matches: 8. Here the CDR3 DNA reads TGTGCCAGCAGCCCTACCGGGACAGGGGTCGAGCAGTACTTC. This encodes CASSPTGTGVEQYF.

The chain links TRBV6-2 or TRBV6-3 to TRBJ1-1; 7 nucleotides align to TRBD1. In germline, CDR1 is MNHEY, CDR2 SVGEGT. The V gene end was trimmed by 4 bases and the J gene end by 1 base; junction bases not matched to a gene: 3. The CDR3 loop spans 14 amino acids. The CDR3 loop reads CASSFRQGNTEAFF. As DNA, the CDR3 is TGTGCCAGCAGTTTTAGACAGGGGAACACTGAAGCTTTCTTT.

This chain connects TRBV19 to TRBJ1-5; 8 nucleotides agree with TRBD1. Germline CDR1 and CDR2: LNHDA and SQIVND (reference sequence). The ends lost 7 bases at V and 7 bases at J; junction bases unmatched: 12. The length of the CDR3 is 15 residues. CDR3 region: CASIARGPSRQPQHF. The CDR3 bases are TGTGCCAGTATCGCCAGGGGGCCCTCCAGACAGCCCCAGCATTTT.

This chain uses TRBV2 with TRBJ1-5; maybe TRBD1 (6 bases). Per the germline V gene, CDR1 is SNHLY and CDR2 is FYNNEI. The CDR3 has 14 amino acids. Trimming took 7 bases from V and 0 from J, leaving 10 bases between them. Here the CDR3 DNA reads TGTGCCAGCACTCCGGACAGTAGCAATCAGCCCCAGCATTTT. This translates into CASTPDSSNQPQHF.

This chain uses TRBV2 with TRBJ1-1, with a possible D match to TRBD1 (5 bases). Germline values: CDR1 SNHLY, CDR2 FYNNEI. The V and J ends lost 5 bases and 1 base respectively, with 11 bases between them. The CDR3 runs to 14 residues. The CDR3: CASSPLTANTEAFF. In nucleotides, the CDR3 is TGTGCCAGCAGTCCTCTGACAGCGAACACTGAAGCTTTCTTT.

The genes are TRBV5-1 and TRBJ2-3; TRBD2 might be the D (6 bases). Germline V lookup: CDR1 SGHRS, CDR2 YFSETQ. The CDR3 loop spans 15 amino acids. Trimming left V 4 bases short and J 2 bases short, with 14 bases between. The CDR3 loop is CASSGGALHTDTQYF. The CDR3 nucleotides are TGCGCCAGCAGCGGCGGGGCCCTTCACACAGATACGCAGTATTTT.

CDR3 region: CAIRDPTGLADYEQYF. The CDR3 DNA reads as TGTGCCATCAGGGATCCCACGGGACTAGCGGACTACGAGCAGTACTTC. This sequence joins TRBV10-3 and TRBJ2-7; 11 nucleotides line up with TRBD2. The CDR3 runs 16 residues. V was clipped by 6 bases and J by 3 bases; unmatched bases: 10. The germline V gene encodes CDR1 ENHRY and CDR2 SYGVKD.

CDR3 nucleotide sequence: TGTGCCAGCAGCCGAAAGCCGCTCGGAGTCAGGGGGCCCCTCAATGAGCAGTTCTTC. Translation: CASSRKPLGVRGPLNEQFF. The gene calls are TRBV3-1 (or the pseudogene TRBV3-2) and TRBJ2-1; 8 bases fit TRBD1. V was pared by 4 bases and J by 6 bases, with 20 bases of the junction left unmatched. The CDR3 totals 19 residues. CDR1 is LGHDT, CDR2 YNNKEL, per germline (reference sequence).

The chain is built from TRBV7-2 and TRBJ1-6; TRBD1 matches 7 bases. V trimming: 0 bases; J trimming: 9 bases; junction bases outside the gene matches: 8. Germline V gives CDR1 SGHTA, CDR2 FQGNSA. This CDR3 has 16 residues. CDR3 amino acids: CASSLAGTAGRSPLHF. The CDR3 bases are TGTGCCAGCAGCTTAGCTGGGACAGCCGGGCGTTCACCCCTCCACTTT.

This chain connects TRBV19 to TRBJ2-7; 7 bases are shared with TRBD2. Per germline, CDR1 LNHDA and CDR2 SQIVND (reference sequence). The junction had 6 bases not matched to a gene; V was cut back by 0 bases and J by 7 bases. CDR3 length equals 14 residues. The CDR3 nucleotides read TGTGCCAGTAGTATAGACGTCCCGGGAGGAGAGCAGTACTTC. This encodes CASSIDVPGGEQYF.

A word on this clone: The sample carries other DNA sequences with the same CDR3. The rearrangement links TRBV29-1 to TRBJ2-3; 8 bases map to TRBD1. The CDR3 has 12 amino acids. Germline values: CDR1 SQVTM, CDR2 ANQGSEA. Germline trimming cut 7 bases from V and 3 bases from J; bases unmatched to any gene: 3. CDR3: CSARQGTDTQYF. In DNA form, the CDR3 reads TGCAGCGCGAGACAGGGGACAGATACGCAGTATTTT.

This rearrangement joins TRBV30 to TRBJ1-2; 7 bases map to TRBD1. The CDR3 length is 14 residues. The trim removed 2 bases at V and 8 bases at J, leaving 11 bases unmatched. Germline V lookup: CDR1 GTSNPN, CDR2 SVGIG (reference sequence). The CDR3 here is CAWSISRQGGGYTF. In DNA, the CDR3 is TGTGCCTGGAGTATCTCCCGACAGGGTGGAGGCTACACCTTC. The entire variable domain, with the rest obtained from reference TRBV30 and TRBJ1-2, is as follows: SQTIHQWPATLVQPVGSPLSLECTVEGTSNPNLYWYRQAAGRGLQLLFYSVGIGQISSEVPQNLSASRPQDRQFILSSKKLLLSDSGFYLCAWSISRQGGGYTFGSGTRLTVV.

This chain joins TRBV7-9 and TRBJ2-2, with TRBD1 matching 9 bases. Losses at the gene ends were 3 bases for V and 6 bases for J; bases not matched to a gene: 11. The CDR3 totals 17 residues. Germline assignment: CDR1 SEHNR and CDR2 FQNEAQ (reference sequence). CDR3 bases: TGTGCCAGCAGCTTTCCGGACAGGGGTGTCTGGGCCGGGGAGCTGTTTTTT. Its protein product is CASSFPDRGVWAGELFF.

The chain employs TRBV28 and TRBJ1-1; D uncertain. The CDR3 has 14 amino acids. The germline V and J ends were trimmed by 5 bases and 1 base, with 11 bases remaining between them. Germline V gene data show CDR1 as MDHEN and CDR2 as SYDVKM. CDR3 sequence: CASSQIDKNTEAFF. Here the CDR3 DNA reads TGTGCCAGCAGTCAGATAGACAAGAACACTGAAGCTTTCTTT. Combining the CDR3 with reference TRBV28 and TRBJ1-1 gives the whole variable domain DVKVTQSSRYLVKRTGEKVFLECVQDMDHENMFWYRQDPGLGLRLIYFSYDVKMKEKGDIPEGYSVSREKKERFSLILESASTNQTSMYLCASSQIDKNTEAFFGQGTRLTVV.

The CDR3 here is CASSAAIYEQYF. In DNA, the CDR3 is TGTGCCAGCAGTGCCGCTATCTACGAGCAGTACTTC. The chain couples TRBV6-2 or TRBV6-3 to TRBJ2-7; the D is unclear. The CDR3 contains 12 residues. Trimming took 5 bases from V and 3 from J, leaving 8 bases between them. The V gene's germline CDR1 is MNHEY and CDR2 SVGEGT.

The chain links TRBV7-6 to TRBJ2-2; 8 nucleotides line up with TRBD2. The germline V gene encodes CDR1 SGHVS and CDR2 FNYEAQ. This CDR3 contains 19 residues. J gave up 3 bases and V 0 bases, and 12 bases lay outside the gene matches. The CDR3 nucleotides read TGTGCCAGCAGCTTAGCCCCCCCGCGGGGGGCCCCCGACACCGGGGAGCTGTTTTTT. It specifies CASSLAPPRGAPDTGELFF.

The rearrangement uses TRBV10-2 and TRBJ2-7, with TRBD1 identical over 10 bases. Germline V CDR1 and CDR2: WSHSY, SAAADI. The CDR3 has 13 amino acids. V shed 11 bases and J 5 bases; nucleotides not matched to a gene: 9. The CDR3 nucleotides read TGCGCCGTCCTCCGACAGGGGGCCAACGAGCAGTACTTC. It is translated as CAVLRQGANEQYF.